This T cell receptor (beta chain) is from a study of vaccination effects on CD4 cells after COVID-19. Study-wide context: The median interval between the second dose and post-vaccine sampling was 72 days. Notes on the study in general: Common cold coronaviruses were cross-recognized by only 1 of 255 vaccine-induced clones in healthy vaccinees.

Germline V gene lookup returns CDR1 LNHDA and CDR2 SQIVND (reference sequence). V shed 7 bases, J shed 6 bases, and the junction held 8 bases outside the gene matches. The CDR3 has 13 amino acids. Within the ViraFEST assay, antigen-specific CD4+ T cells underwent expansion with viral peptide pools prior to sequencing. Culturing for about ten days preceded CD4+ T cell isolation. Participants were vaccinated with two doses of either the BNT162b2 or mRNA-1273 vaccine. Culturing of two million PBMC per well took place with approximately 10 IU/ml IL-2 and about 9.3 ug/ml peptides. This clone was counted a single time. Its antigen is not known. The data were produced by immunoSEQ multiplex PCR, yet TCRdb's version contains in-frame clones alone and is incomplete. There are more than 25,000 clones in the sample; around 85% occur only once, and around 5.9% lies in the top ten.

The source is a human donor who received a COVID-19 vaccine. Some clones in this sample may be carry-over from other donors' samples. The gene calls are TRBV19 and TRBJ1-1; 7 positions agree with TRBD1. The sequenced sample was CD4+ T cells from PBMCs cultured with SARS-CoV-2 spike peptides, obtained after COVID-19 vaccination. CDR3 nucleotides: TGTGCCAGTATGGACAGGTATTCGGCTGAAGCTTTCTTT. Translation gives CASMDRYSAEAFF.